These 27 T cell receptor beta chains were sequenced from one sample in a study of blood T cells in healthy people across ages. A second PCR, run for about 6 to 12 cycles, used a sample-barcoded 5' primer plus a J-beta primer mix. TCRdb fed the 5' RACE reads into MiXCR, producing one record per CDR3 protein. The sample carries almost 550,000 distinct CDR3 sequences, 24% recorded once. The same sample was also studied in work on T cells of mothers and their children.

The sample was blood. Every receptor here comes from a boy aged 10-17 years in good health.

The chain links TRBV5-1 to TRBJ1-4, with D possibly being TRBD1 (5 bases). The V end was cut by 0 bases, the J end by 1 base, with 10 bases between. The CDR3 contains 16 residues. Germline V gene lookup returns CDR1 SGHRS and CDR2 YFSETQ. The CDR3 reads CASSLVGAGTNEKLFF. In DNA, the CDR3 is TGCGCCAGCAGCTTGGTTGGGGCAGGAACTAATGAAAAACTGTTTTTT.

For this clonotype: With a much larger clone just one base away, this may be a read error. The V gene is TRBV3-1, the J gene TRBJ1-4, with unresolved D. The germline V gene has CDR1 LGHDT and CDR2 YNNKEL (reference sequence). The V gene lost 4 bases and the J gene lost 8 bases, with 17 bases spanning the gap. The CDR3 sequence is 15 residues long. CDR3 in amino acids: CASSRGPTGKEKLFF. The DNA for the CDR3 is TGTGCCAGCAGCCGTGGACCTACCGGGAAGGAAAAACTGTTTTTT.

There are a few counts of this clonotype. The rearrangement uses TRBV18 and TRBJ2-7, with TRBD2 identical over 16 bases. CDR1 and CDR2 (germline): KGHSH, LQKENI. The CDR3 loop spans 19 amino acids. V lost 0 bases, J lost 2 bases, and 7 bases stayed unmatched. CDR3 sequence reads: CASSPPRIGTSGRAYEQYF. DNA for the CDR3: TGTGCCAGCTCACCACCACGAATCGGGACTAGCGGGAGGGCCTACGAGCAGTACTTC.

About this clonotype itself: The junction and the germline gene differ at one end; a read error may be behind it. The rearrangement uses TRBV7-7 and TRBJ2-5; the D is unclear. Per germline, CDR1 SSHAT and CDR2 FNYEAQ (reference sequence). The CDR3 runs to 15 residues. In DNA, the CDR3 is TGTGCTAGCAGCCAGGACGTTAGTAAAGAAGAGACCCAGTACTTC. As protein: CASSQDVSKEETQYF.

This clonotype occurred a few times. This chain connects TRBV29-1 to TRBJ2-7; no clear D. Germline CDR1 SQVTM, CDR2 ANQGSEA. The V gene lost 1 base and the J gene lost 0 bases, with 7 bases spanning the gap. CDR3 size: 13 residues. The CDR3 spells CSVEVASSYEQYF. CDR3 DNA: TGCAGCGTTGAAGTGGCCAGCTCCTACGAGCAGTACTTC.

This chain uses TRBV12-3 or TRBV12-4 with TRBJ1-1; weak D call: TRBD1 (5 bases). V lost 5 bases, J lost 4 bases, and 17 bases lay in between. The CDR3 is made up of 15 amino acids. The CDR3 DNA sequence: TGTGCCAGCAGTCCCTTTTGGGGGGAAAGCACTGAAGCTTTCTTT. Translated: CASSPFWGESTEAFF.

This chain uses TRBV25-1 with TRBJ1-2, with D uncertain. Germline lookup yields CDR1 MGHDK and CDR2 SYGVNS. The CDR3 runs 11 residues. Trimming removed 8 bases from V and 1 base from J, with 5 bases in between. As DNA, the CDR3 is TGTGCCAGCGCTAATAACTATGGCTACACCTTC. Translating gives CASANNYGYTF.

Comments on this clonotype: A junction end diverges from the germline sequence, so it may reflect a read error. The V call is TRBV5-1, the J call TRBJ2-5, with 11 bases aligning to TRBD2. There are 13 residues in the CDR3. The V gene's germline CDR1 is SGHRS and CDR2 YFSETQ. The CDR3 region has the DNA TGCGCCAGCAGCTTGGATGGTCTAGCGGGAGGATTCTTC. This encodes CASSLDGLAGGFF.

The gene calls are TRBV29-1 and TRBJ2-5, with TRBD2 as a possible D gene (6 bases). V shed 7 bases and J shed 5 bases, with 17 bases lying between them. Germline V gene sequence: CDR1 SQVTM, CDR2 ANQGSEA. This CDR3 comprises 13 residues. The CDR3 region is CSARPGTPETQYF. Here the CDR3 DNA reads TGCAGCGCAAGACCCGGGACTCCGGAGACCCAGTACTTC.

This clonotype was counted a few times. The rearrangement uses TRBV29-1 and TRBJ2-3, with D unresolved. The CDR3 contains 13 residues. V lost 7 bases and J lost 1, with 12 bases in between. Germline CDR1 is SQVTM and CDR2 is ANQGSEA. The CDR3, as DNA: TGCAGCGCTGCACTGTCTCGCACAGATACGCAGTATTTT. Translating it yields CSAALSRTDTQYF.

J is TRBJ2-5 and V is TRBV20-1; 8 bases map to TRBD2. Germline CDR1 is DFQATT and CDR2 is SNEGSKA (reference sequence). Trimming at V came to 6 bases and at J to 1 base, leaving 10 bases not matched to a gene. The CDR3 is made up of 15 amino acids. CDR3 DNA sequence: TGCAGTGCGATAGGATCTAGCGGGTTCCAAGAGACCCAGTACTTC. Protein: CSAIGSSGFQETQYF.

This clonotype was seen a few times. The chain employs TRBV7-3 and TRBJ1-2, with a tentative D call TRBD1 (6 bases). V dropped 2 bases and J dropped 4 bases, with 11 bases sitting between them. Germline V CDR1 and CDR2: SGHTA, FQGTGA. The CDR3 loop spans 14 amino acids. DNA for the CDR3: TGTGCCAGCAGCTTAGAGGGGGGAACCTATGGCTACACCTTC. Protein: CASSLEGGTYGYTF.

This clonotype was found a few times. The chain uses TRBV7-3 and TRBJ2-1; D might be TRBD2 (6 bases). CDR1 and CDR2 from the germline V gene are SGHTA and FQGTGA. Trimming shortened V by 4 bases and J by 6 bases, and 16 bases separated the two germline ends. This CDR3 contains 15 residues. The CDR3 reads CASSSLAILGNEQFF. Written as DNA, the CDR3 is TGTGCCAGCAGCTCTCTAGCGATCCTCGGCAATGAGCAGTTCTTC.

V and J are TRBV20-1 and TRBJ2-7; D is undetermined. This CDR3 comprises 12 residues. V was shortened by 3 bases and J by 7 bases, with 13 bases between the two germline ends. Per the germline V gene, CDR1 is DFQATT and CDR2 is SNEGSKA (reference sequence). CDR3 region: CSARRTAQEQYF. The CDR3, as DNA: TGCAGTGCTAGGAGGACGGCTCAAGAGCAGTACTTC.

This clonotype has more than one count but fewer than ten. The gene calls are TRBV9 and TRBJ1-2, with TRBD1 matching 10 bases. The germline CDR1 and CDR2 sequences are SGDLS and YYNGEE. The CDR3 covers 18 residues. Trimming removed 5 bases from V and 3 bases from J; junction bases left unmatched: 16. CDR3 sequence reads: CASSPHPGQGKKDYGYTF. Written as DNA, the CDR3 is TGTGCCAGCAGTCCACACCCGGGACAGGGGAAAAAAGACTATGGCTACACCTTC.

This clonotype was observed a few times. The CDR3 here is CATSDLGEQFF. The CDR3 DNA follows: TGTGCCACCAGTGATTTAGGGGAGCAGTTCTTC. V gene TRBV24-1 combines with J gene TRBJ2-1; D unclear. Trimming removed 1 base at V and 10 bases at J, with 4 bases between. Germline V gives CDR1 KGHDR, CDR2 SFDVKD. The CDR3 sequence is 11 residues long.

This chain uses TRBV28 with TRBJ2-3; D unclear. Germline V CDR1 and CDR2: MDHEN, SYDVKM. Trimming stripped 1 base from V and 4 bases from J, with 3 bases between. The CDR3 totals 12 residues. The CDR3 is CASSLFADTQYF. The CDR3 coding sequence is TGTGCCAGCAGTTTATTTGCAGATACGCAGTATTTT.

This clonotype occurred a few times. This chain joins TRBV11-3 and TRBJ2-5; TRBD2 matches at 12 bases. Germline V CDR1 and CDR2: SGHNT, YENEEA. Losses at the gene ends were 5 bases for V and 5 bases for J; bases not matched to a gene: 9. The CDR3 extends over 16 amino acids. This CDR3 is CASSPGLAGSDETQYF. The CDR3 coding sequence is TGTGCCAGCAGCCCTGGACTAGCGGGGAGTGACGAGACCCAGTACTTC.

V gene TRBV7-2 combines with J gene TRBJ2-1; no reliable D call. Trimming stripped 2 bases from V and 7 bases from J, with 9 bases between. CDR1 is SGHTA and CDR2 is FQGNSA in the germline V gene. The CDR3 spans 13 residues. The CDR3 region is CASSLLESNEQFF. In DNA form, the CDR3 reads TGTGCCAGCAGCTTACTAGAGTCGAATGAGCAGTTCTTC.

J is TRBJ2-2 and V is TRBV12-3 or TRBV12-4; D may be TRBD2 (5 bases). This CDR3 region has 12 residues. V lost 2 bases to trimming and J lost 14 bases, with 12 bases between them. In nucleotides, the CDR3 is TGTGCCAGCAGTTTAATGCGGGTTCTTCTGTTTTTT. It is translated as CASSLMRVLLFF.

This clonotype was counted between two and nine times. CDR3 nucleotides: TGCAGCGTTGAGGTAGCGGGAGAGCCGGGGGATGAGCAGTTCTTC. It encodes CSVEVAGEPGDEQFF. The chain links TRBV29-1 to TRBJ2-5; the match to TRBD2 covers 9 bases. With the DNA end fitting TRBJ2-1 better, the J assignment may be wrong. The CDR3 covers 15 residues. Germline V gene data show CDR1 as SQVTM and CDR2 as ANQGSEA.

This clonotype was recorded at least ten times. The chain couples TRBV5-1 to TRBJ1-3; D remains unclear. The CDR3 totals 13 residues. Germline assignment: CDR1 SGHRS and CDR2 YFSETQ. V was cut by 0 bases and J by 4 bases, with 5 bases left in between. CDR3 sequence reads: CASSLGGGNTIYF. CDR3 coding DNA: TGCGCCAGCAGCTTGGGCGGAGGAAACACCATATATTTT.

This clonotype was counted a few times. The chain recombines TRBV29-1 with TRBJ1-5, with a tentative D call TRBD1 (5 bases). The CDR3 has 11 residues. Per germline, CDR1 SQVTM and CDR2 ANQGSEA. Trimming removed 4 bases from V and 11 bases from J, with 12 bases in between. CDR3 sequence: CSVGVGGTQHF. The CDR3 DNA reads TGCAGCGTTGGGGTCGGGGGAACCCAGCATTTT.

This chain links TRBV6-4 with TRBJ2-7; TRBD2 agrees at 8 bases. Near its end, the DNA agrees better with TRBJ2-1, so the J call may be wrong. Germline values: CDR1 MRHNA, CDR2 SNTAGT. The CDR3 length is 15 residues. CDR3 residues: CASSEAAGGYNEQFF. The CDR3 nucleotides read TGTGCCAGCAGTGAAGCTGCGGGGGGTTACAATGAGCAGTTCTTC.

The chain employs TRBV7-9 and TRBJ1-2; unclear D gene. V lost 1 base, J lost 3 bases, and 15 bases lay in between. The CDR3 is 16 residues long. CDR1 and CDR2 (germline): SEHNR, FQNEAQ (reference sequence). The CDR3 loop is CASSLGGGSPDYGYTF. The CDR3, as DNA: TGTGCCAGCAGCTTAGGGGGAGGATCGCCGGACTATGGCTACACCTTC.

This clonotype was counted only a few times. The chain uses TRBV7-2 and TRBJ2-1; TRBD2 matches 11 bases. Trimming cost V 0 bases and J 2 bases; bases outside gene matches: 6. There are 18 residues in the CDR3. From germline, CDR1 is SGHTA and CDR2 FQGNSA. The CDR3, as DNA: TGTGCCAGCAGCTTAGCACCACTAGCGGGAGCTACCTACAATGAGCAGTTCTTC. This encodes CASSLAPLAGATYNEQFF.

This chain uses TRBV11-2 with TRBJ1-2, with D possibly being TRBD1 (6 bases). V was cut by 5 bases and J by 1 base, with 14 bases left in between. CDR1 SGHAT and CDR2 FQNNGV come from the germline V gene. This CDR3 has 15 amino acids. DNA for the CDR3: TGTGCCAGCAGCACCACAGGGACTATTAACTATGGCTACACCTTC. The encoded protein is CASSTTGTINYGYTF.